This is a list of T cell receptor beta chains from one sample in a study of blood T cell repertoires in COVID-19. The data were produced by immunoSEQ multiplex PCR, yet TCRdb's version contains in-frame clones alone and is incomplete. The table includes around 80,000 clones, approximately 90% detected once. The sequencing sample was made of peripheral blood. All receptors derive from a man aged 55-75 years with acute or convalescent COVID-19. Each CDR3 is given with its conserved first and last residue. The D gene is left open where the match is weak. Some rows have no size entry. The others give once, few or many, or a class for an expanded clone.

cdr3_aa: CASSPLTWVHGYTF
cdr3_nt: TGTGCCAGCAGCCCGCTGACATGGGTTCATGGCTACACCTTC
clone_size: -
j_call: TRBJ1-2
d_call: -
v_call: TRBV7-8

cdr3_aa: CASSTPFSSTDTQYF
cdr3_nt: TGTGCCAGTAGTACTCCGTTTTCTAGCACAGATACGCAGTATTTT
clone_size: -
j_call: TRBJ2-3
d_call: -
v_call: TRBV19

cdr3_aa: CASSLSWASGGSEQFF
cdr3_nt: TGTGCCAGCAGTTTATCTTGGGCTAGCGGGGGATCTGAGCAGTTCTTC
clone_size: -
j_call: TRBJ2-1
d_call: TRBD2
v_call: TRBV27

cdr3_aa: CASNFDGGNYEQYF
cdr3_nt: TGTGCCAGCAACTTTGACGGCGGCAACTACGAGCAGTACTTC
clone_size: -
j_call: TRBJ2-7
d_call: -
v_call: TRBV9

cdr3_aa: CASSSRTSTDTQYF
cdr3_nt: TGTGCCAGCAGTTCCAGGACTAGTACAGATACGCAGTATTTT
clone_size: -
j_call: TRBJ2-3
d_call: TRBD2
v_call: TRBV25-1

cdr3_aa: CASSPGDRASYNEQFF
cdr3_nt: TGTGCCAGCAGCCCGGGGGACAGGGCCTCCTACAATGAGCAGTTCTTC
clone_size: -
j_call: TRBJ2-1
d_call: TRBD1
v_call: TRBV7-7

cdr3_aa: CASSGLTGELFF
cdr3_nt: TGTGCCAGCAGCGGACTAACCGGGGAGCTGTTTTTT
clone_size: -
j_call: TRBJ2-2
d_call: -
v_call: TRBV9

cdr3_aa: CASSVAGQGLNEQFF
cdr3_nt: TGTGCCAGCAGCGTAGCCGGGCAGGGGCTCAATGAGCAGTTCTTC
clone_size: -
j_call: TRBJ2-1
d_call: -
v_call: TRBV9

cdr3_aa: CASSLSHTGTGNYGYTF
cdr3_nt: TGTGCCAGCAGTTTATCGCACACCGGGACAGGGAACTATGGCTACACCTTC
clone_size: -
j_call: TRBJ1-2
d_call: TRBD1
v_call: TRBV27

cdr3_aa: CASSYGPGSTDTQYF
cdr3_nt: TGTGCCAGCAGTTACGGGCCGGGATCCACAGATACGCAGTATTTT
clone_size: -
j_call: TRBJ2-3
d_call: -
v_call: TRBV6-5

cdr3_aa: CASSFMGQGASEQYF
cdr3_nt: TGTGCCAGCAGCTTTATGGGACAGGGGGCTTCGGAGCAGTACTTC
clone_size: -
j_call: TRBJ2-7
d_call: TRBD1
v_call: TRBV5-6

cdr3_aa: CASSPGTVISGANVLTF
cdr3_nt: TGCGCCAGCAGTCCCGGGACAGTTATCTCTGGGGCCAACGTCCTGACTTTC
clone_size: -
j_call: TRBJ2-6
d_call: TRBD1
v_call: TRBV10-2

cdr3_aa: CASRTGTGVDTQYF
cdr3_nt: TGCGCCAGCAGGACCGGGACAGGGGTAGATACGCAGTATTTT
clone_size: -
j_call: TRBJ2-3
d_call: TRBD1
v_call: TRBV5-1

cdr3_aa: CASSLAGGAIETQYF
cdr3_nt: TGTGCCAGCAGCTTAGCGGGGGGGGCAATAGAGACCCAGTACTTC
clone_size: -
j_call: TRBJ2-5
d_call: -
v_call: TRBV7-8

cdr3_aa: CASSYRLFGGNTEAFF
cdr3_nt: TGTGCCAGCAGTTACCGACTTTTCGGGGGGAACACTGAAGCTTTCTTT
clone_size: -
j_call: TRBJ1-1
d_call: -
v_call: TRBV6-5

cdr3_aa: CASSEFAGGLDTQYF
cdr3_nt: TGTGCCAGCAGTGAATTTGCGGGGGGGCTGGATACGCAGTATTTT
clone_size: -
j_call: TRBJ2-3
d_call: TRBD2
v_call: TRBV6-1

cdr3_aa: CASSPRPRDTEAFF
cdr3_nt: TGTGCCAGCAGTCCGCGGCCGAGGGACACTGAAGCTTTCTTT
clone_size: once
j_call: TRBJ1-1
d_call: -
v_call: TRBV6-5

cdr3_aa: CASSRTRTRLAVSTDTQYF
cdr3_nt: TGTGCCAGCAGTCGCACCCGGACTCGACTAGCGGTTAGCACAGATACGCAGTATTTT
clone_size: -
j_call: TRBJ2-3
d_call: TRBD2
v_call: TRBV6-6

cdr3_aa: CASSVGTYNSPLHF
cdr3_nt: TGTGCCAGCAGCGTGGGTACCTATAATTCACCCCTCCACTTT
clone_size: -
j_call: TRBJ1-6
d_call: -
v_call: TRBV5-6

cdr3_aa: CASSEDRALGPQHF
cdr3_nt: TGTGCCAGCAGTGAGGACAGGGCTTTAGGGCCCCAGCATTTT
clone_size: few
j_call: TRBJ1-5
d_call: TRBD1
v_call: TRBV7-9

cdr3_aa: CASSPGPLETQYF
cdr3_nt: TGTGCCAGCAGCCCTGGGCCTTTGGAGACCCAGTACTTC
clone_size: -
j_call: TRBJ2-5
d_call: -
v_call: TRBV5-6

cdr3_aa: CASSPDRVNGYTF
cdr3_nt: TGTGCCAGCAGCCCGGACAGGGTTAATGGCTACACCTTC
clone_size: -
j_call: TRBJ1-2
d_call: TRBD1
v_call: TRBV12-3/TRBV12-4

cdr3_aa: CASGLRGQETNYYGYTF
cdr3_nt: TGCGCCAGCGGCCTTCGGGGACAGGAAACAAACTACTATGGCTACACCTTC
clone_size: -
j_call: TRBJ1-2
d_call: TRBD1
v_call: TRBV10-2